This TCR beta chain is drawn from a study of long-term antiretroviral therapy in people with HIV. Specimens retained about 0.95-11 million cryopreserved PBMC preceding DNA extraction. Unmatched junction bases numbered 9, after V lost 1 base and J lost 2 bases. CDR1 is SEHNR and CDR2 is FQNEAQ in the germline V gene (reference sequence). The CDR3 loop spans 17 amino acids. The assay, immunoSEQ v3.0, was run at survey level. TCRdb's table, derived via immunoSEQ multiplex PCR, lists solely in-frame clones and lacks some. Here the sample spans over 15,000 clones, around 75% being singletons. On this clone: Its antigen is unknown.

Study-level points and caveats: Diversity increased after ART yet remained lower than in transplant donor controls.

This receptor was identified in a woman aged 45-65 years with HIV. The sequencing used unsorted PBMCs, collected 1.5 years before starting antiretroviral therapy. The chain employs TRBV7-9 and TRBJ2-5; 8 nucleotides match TRBD2. Here the CDR3 DNA reads TGTGCCAGCAGCTTAGATGTAAGCGGGGGCCCTCAAGAGACCCAGTACTTC. Its translation is CASSLDVSGGPQETQYF. Complete variable domain (other parts from reference TRBV7-9 and TRBJ2-5): DTGVSQNPRHKITKRGQNVTFRCDPISEHNRLYWYRQTLGQGPEFLTYFQNEAQLEKSRLLSDRFSAERPKGSFSTLEIQRTEQGDSAMYLCASSLDVSGGPQETQYFGPGTRLLVL.